The 9 T cell receptor beta chains below come from one sample, sequenced in a study of cytomegalovirus exposure and HLA in healthy donors (dated by TCRdb to about 2017). The library was made by the immunoSEQ multiplex PCR assay. For the multiplex PCR, a mixture combining 60 forward primers for TCR Vbeta segments and 13 reverse primers for TCR Jbeta segments was used. The table comes from immuneACCESS by way of TCRdb, which keeps in-frame sequences with V and J called. Part of the clones is missing from these tables; in studies checked, under half for an unresolved V gene and the rest for unknown reasons. For this sample the table gives about 150,000 clones, of which approximately 81% were detected only once. The ten largest clones add up to 1.2% to 1.5% of the sample. Sequences were obtained from PBMCs. These receptor sequences come from a man between 18 and 29 years old in good health and CMV-seronegative.

A few counts support this clone. The J gene is TRBJ1-3, the V gene TRBV4-1; no firm D call. CDR1 and CDR2 (germline): MGHRA, YSYEKL. V was trimmed by 5 bases and J by 0 bases, leaving 11 bases between them. CDR3 length: 15 residues. The CDR3 nucleotides read TGCGCCAGCAGCGATCCTAGGCGCTCTGGAAACACCATATATTTT. It specifies CASSDPRRSGNTIYF.

The CDR3, as DNA: TGCGCCAGCAGCCAAGATCAAGCGGTACGTACCCCCTCCTACGAGCAGTACTTC. Protein sequence: CASSQDQAVRTPSYEQYF. The chain carries TRBV4-1 and TRBJ2-7, with D tentatively TRBD2 (5 bases). The germline V and J ends were trimmed by 0 bases and 0 bases, with 18 bases remaining between them. The V gene's germline CDR1 is MGHRA and CDR2 YSYEKL. CDR3 length: 18 amino acids.

CDR3 region: CASNNFGREAETQYF. The CDR3, as DNA: TGTGCCAGCAACAATTTTGGGCGGGAGGCAGAGACCCAGTACTTC. The gene calls are TRBV2 and TRBJ2-5, with 8 bases identical to TRBD2. With V trimmed by 7 bases and J by 4 bases, 11 bases remained unmatched. CDR1 SNHLY and CDR2 FYNNEI come from the germline V gene. This CDR3 is 15 amino acids long.

This clone was found a few times. The genes are TRBV25-1 and TRBJ2-7, with D perhaps matching TRBD2 (6 bases). The germline V gene encodes CDR1 MGHDK and CDR2 SYGVNS. The CDR3 is 12 amino acids. With 1 base removed from V and 12 bases from J, the gap between germline ends came to 13 bases. DNA of the CDR3: TGTGCCAGCAGTGAATTCTGGGGAGGCTGGTACTTC. Residues: CASSEFWGGWYF.

This chain links TRBV21-1 with TRBJ2-4; the D call of TRBD1 is as the table states it, not checked on the DNA. TRBV21-1 is a recognized pseudogene. The CDR3 covers 15 residues. The DNA for the CDR3 is TGTGCCAGCCCCCCGTGGCTTCTAGCCAAAAACATTCAGTACTTC. It specifies CASPPWLLAKNIQYF.

This clone was recorded once. The gene calls are TRBV5-1 and TRBJ2-7; 10 bases line up with TRBD2. This CDR3 has 14 amino acids. Germline CDR1 SGHRS, CDR2 YFSETQ. With V trimmed by 6 bases and J by 0 bases, 3 bases remained unmatched. The CDR3 nucleotides read TGCGCCAGCACTACTAGCGGGAACTCCTACGAGCAGTACTTC. It is translated as CASTTSGNSYEQYF.

This chain connects TRBV27 to TRBJ1-1, with D possibly matching TRBD1 (6 bases). Germline CDR1 is MNHEY and CDR2 is SMNVEV (reference sequence). The CDR3 is 14 amino acids. Trimming shortened V by 3 bases and J by 10 bases, and 18 bases separated the two germline ends. The CDR3 protein is CASSFYGQRSSAFF. The CDR3 nucleotides read TGTGCCAGCAGTTTTTATGGACAGCGAAGCTCAGCTTTCTTT.

The rearrangement uses TRBV10-3 and TRBJ2-1; 10 bases are shared with TRBD2. CDR3 length equals 12 residues. V lost 9 bases to trimming and J lost 10 bases; unmatched junction nucleotides: 6. Looked up from germline, CDR1 is ENHRY and CDR2 is SYGVKD. The CDR3 protein is CAIRLAGYEQFF. For the CDR3, the DNA is TGTGCCATAAGACTAGCGGGCTACGAGCAGTTCTTC.

This clone has more than one count but fewer than ten. The germline gene is not matched at one end of the junction; a read error may be the cause. The chain combines TRBV7-9 with TRBJ2-2; 8 positions match TRBD1. The CDR3 runs 14 residues. Per the germline V gene, CDR1 is SEHNR and CDR2 is FQNEAQ (reference sequence). The CDR3 nucleotides read TGTTCCAGCAGCCTAACAGGGGGCACCGGGGAGCTGTTTTTT. This gives the protein CSSSLTGGTGELFF.